These T cell receptor beta chains were read from a single sample in a study of persistence of HIV-infected CD4 T cells. Repertoires were generated with immunoSEQ multiplex PCR, while TCRdb's copy carries only in-frame clones and drops some. This repertoire shows 50,000 or so clones, about 80% found once; its top ten account for 2.5% to 3.5%. Their target antigens are unknown. The sequences come from CD4+ T cells sorted from PBMCs after approximately 20-hour stimulation, collected from a patient who received antiretroviral therapy. All receptors derive from an adult man with HIV who was CMV-seropositive. CDR3s include the opening cysteine and the closing phenylalanine or tryptophan. D genes are given only for firm matches. Size is stated for part of the rows, as once, few or many counts, or as a class when the clone is expanded.

size | D | J | V | CDR3 | DNA
NA | TRBD2 | TRBJ2-7 | TRBV4-3 | CASSQVLAGGVYEQYF | TGCGCCAGCAGCCAAGTGCTAGCGGGAGGCGTGTACGAGCAGTACTTC
NA | TRBD2 | TRBJ2-3 | TRBV28 | CASGLAGWGSTDTQYF | TGTGCCAGTGGACTAGCGGGATGGGGGAGCACAGATACGCAGTATTTT
NA | NA | TRBJ1-2 | TRBV6-4 | CASRPTPGGGYGYTF | TGTGCCAGCAGACCGACCCCCGGTGGAGGGTATGGCTACACCTTC
NA | NA | TRBJ2-7 | TRBV7-2 | CASNSGGRYEQYF | TGTGCCAGCAACTCGGGGGGCAGATACGAGCAGTACTTC
NA | TRBD2 | TRBJ2-4 | TRBV3-1/TRBV3-2 | CASSWGLAGKNIQYF | TGTGCCAGCAGCTGGGGACTAGCGGGAAAAAACATTCAGTACTTC
few | TRBD1 | TRBJ2-7 | TRBV10-3 | CAINPGQGYEQYF | TGTGCCATCAACCCGGGACAGGGCTACGAGCAGTACTTC
NA | TRBD1 | TRBJ2-7 | TRBV19 | CASSNDRVSYEQYF | TGTGCCAGTAGTAACGACAGGGTCTCCTACGAGCAGTACTTC
NA | TRBD1 | TRBJ2-7 | TRBV14 | CASSQGQGSSYEQYF | TGTGCCAGCAGCCAAGGACAGGGAAGCTCCTACGAGCAGTACTTC
NA | NA | TRBJ1-2 | TRBV15 | CATSRDAANYGYTF | TGTGCCACCAGCAGAGATGCGGCTAACTATGGCTACACCTTC
NA | NA | TRBJ1-5 | TRBV29-1 | CSVAGGLNQPQHF | TGCAGCGTTGCGGGGGGTCTAAATCAGCCCCAGCATTTT
NA | NA | TRBJ1-4 | TRBV2 | CASNSRGGGEKLFF | TGTGCCAGCAATTCCAGGGGAGGGGGTGAAAAACTGTTTTTT
few | NA | TRBJ1-1 | TRBV6-2/TRBV6-3 | CASSPYQPTEAFF | TGTGCCAGCAGTCCGTATCAGCCGACTGAAGCTTTCTTT
NA | TRBD2 | TRBJ2-5 | TRBV3-1/TRBV3-2 | CASSQEALAGLATQYF | TGTGCCAGCAGCCAAGAAGCTCTAGCGGGTTTGGCGACCCAGTACTTC
NA | NA | TRBJ2-3 | TRBV11-3 | CASSLGQWDTQYF | TGTGCCAGCAGCTTAGGTCAGTGGGATACGCAGTATTTT
NA | NA | TRBJ1-1 | TRBV27 | CASSRGGLNTEAFF | TGTGCCAGCAGTCGGGGGGGCCTGAACACTGAAGCTTTCTTT
few | NA | TRBJ2-5 | TRBV6-1 | CASRLSREIETQYF | TGTGCCAGCAGGCTTTCCAGGGAGATAGAGACCCAGTACTTC
NA | NA | TRBJ2-5 | TRBV2 | CASKYGETQYF | TGTGCCAGCAAATATGGGGAGACCCAGTACTTC
NA | TRBD1 | TRBJ2-5 | TRBV6-6 | CASSYGQGIETQYF | TGTGCCAGCAGCTACGGACAGGGCATAGAGACCCAGTACTTC
few | TRBD1 | TRBJ1-3 | TRBV30 | CAWSVQGRNTIYF | TGTGCCTGGAGTGTACAGGGGCGAAACACCATATATTTT
once | TRBD1 | TRBJ1-3 | TRBV27 | CASSLGTGGPSGNTIYF | TGTGCCAGCAGTTTAGGGACAGGGGGTCCATCTGGAAACACCATATATTTT
NA | NA | TRBJ2-6 | TRBV6-2/TRBV6-3 | CASSYLACIDKSGQRPDF | TGTGCCAGCAGTTATCTAGCCTGCATCGACAAGTCGGGCCAACGTCCTGACTTC
NA | NA | TRBJ1-3 | TRBV6-2/TRBV6-3 | CASSTIPGPSGNTIYF | TGTGCCAGCAGTACGATCCCGGGACCCTCTGGAAACACCATATATTTT
NA | NA | TRBJ2-1 | TRBV19 | CASSIDYGRGSYNEQFF | TGTGCCAGTAGTATAGATTATGGCAGGGGATCCTACAATGAGCAGTTCTTC
NA | NA | TRBJ1-1 | TRBV18 | CASSPQGNTEAFF | TGTGCCAGCTCACCACAGGGAAACACTGAAGCTTTCTTT
NA | NA | TRBJ1-5 | TRBV5-1 | CASSQGSNQPQHF | TGCGCCAGCTCACAGGGTAGCAATCAGCCCCAGCATTTT
NA | TRBD1 | TRBJ2-5 | TRBV19 | CASSIDRETGVFYF | TGTGCCAGTAGTATAGATCGCGAGACAGGGGTCTTTTACTTC